This entry describes one TCR beta chain. This clone has a single count. Its antigen is unknown. No much larger clone exists at a distance of one base, and base qualities are not known. This entry comes from a study of brain T cells in children with intractable seizures (dated by TCRdb to about 2021). The study in broad terms: Resected brain tissue from 45 to 60 pediatric epilepsy surgery cases was first screened for immune gene transcripts using a NanoString immunology panel. Among the roughly 12 selected surgery cases, eight also had pre-surgery blood sequenced, leaving four with brain tissue only.

TCR beta chain sequences were generated from genomic DNA using the immunoSEQ assay. Regarding the original processing steps: CDR3 sequences that did not begin with the conserved framework cysteine at position 104 were removed by hand. To get clonality, the normalized Shannon's Diversity Index was subtracted from one, giving values from 0 (maximal diversity) to 1 (oligoclonal). Chi-squared comparison-of-proportions tests assessed whether the same CDR3 differed in frequency between samples, such as brain versus blood. Public clonotypes were identified by searching immuneACCESS, and similarity to known antiviral clonotypes was assessed with the VDJdb browser. This is the immuneACCESS table as TCRdb keeps it, with only in-frame sequences that have V and J called. A part of the clones is gone; compared with another copy, unresolved V genes explain less than half, and the rest is unexplained. V, J and clone size were drawn from that table, and D and trimming were deduced from the DNA. This sample has around 340,000 clones in its table, and over 85% of those were observed once. In total, the top ten clones hold about 6% of the sample.

Broad study findings and their caveats: Sequencing depth differed between pre- and post-surgery blood, so clones missing from the pre-surgery sample may reflect undersampling. The patients' HCMV serostatus was not known, and viral specificity was inferred solely from CDR3 sequence similarity.

The label giving this sample's time point can be read as: blood from clinic visit 5 months post-surgery; TSC patient then seizure free. The surgery cases showing the highest brain T cell transcript signatures were chosen for TCR beta chain sequencing of brain tissue and, when available, of blood. Prior to surgery, the patients had been treated with at least one anti-epileptic drug. TCR-sequenced patients were children with drug-resistant epilepsy due to tuberous sclerosis complex, focal cortical dysplasia, Rasmussen encephalitis or hemimegalencephaly. Bulk genomic DNA was extracted from unsorted brain tissue and whole blood with the Monarch genomic DNA purification kit. Germline trimming amounts to 7 bases on V and 6 bases on J, with 5 as the count of junction bases outside the gene matches. The CDR3 holds 12 amino acids from the cysteine to the phenylalanine. The kept DNA is CDR3 alone, 36 bases in frame from the first base. The germline V gene supplies CDR1 ENHRY and CDR2 SYGVKD.

This TCR came from a boy less than two years old with tuberous sclerosis and intractable seizures. In this chain, TRBV10-3 is recombined with TRBJ1-1, with 7 middle bases fitting TRBD1. Sequenced material: peripheral blood, taken around 5 months after surgery. The nucleotides read TGTGCCATCAAAGCGGGACAGTCTGAAGCTTTCTTT. Protein translation: CAIKAGQSEAFF.